This T cell receptor (beta chain) originates from a study of CD8+CD57+ T cells in acquired aplastic anemia. The sample holds many counts of this clonotype. Genomic DNA provided the template from which TCR beta VDJ and CDR3 profiles were obtained. TCRdb itself ran the reads through MiXCR, one entry per CDR3 protein. Of over 150,000 distinct CDR3 sequences listed, approximately 52% are singletons. This CDR3 has 15 amino acids. Germline values: CDR1 WNHNN, CDR2 SYGVQD (reference sequence). The ends lost 5 bases at V and 0 bases at J; junction bases unmatched: 5. In patients chosen for sequencing, flow cytometry had shown CD8+CD57+ cell expansion.

This chain uses TRBV10-1 with TRBJ2-3; TRBD1 agrees at 7 bases. Sequencing was done on a sample of sorted CD4+, CD8+, or CD8+CD57+ T cells (not recorded which) from PBMCs. The source of this sequence is a human donor with aplastic anemia. The CDR3 reads CASSPGTESTDTQYF. The CDR3 nucleotides are TGCGCCAGCAGTCCAGGGACAGAAAGCACAGATACGCAGTATTTT.